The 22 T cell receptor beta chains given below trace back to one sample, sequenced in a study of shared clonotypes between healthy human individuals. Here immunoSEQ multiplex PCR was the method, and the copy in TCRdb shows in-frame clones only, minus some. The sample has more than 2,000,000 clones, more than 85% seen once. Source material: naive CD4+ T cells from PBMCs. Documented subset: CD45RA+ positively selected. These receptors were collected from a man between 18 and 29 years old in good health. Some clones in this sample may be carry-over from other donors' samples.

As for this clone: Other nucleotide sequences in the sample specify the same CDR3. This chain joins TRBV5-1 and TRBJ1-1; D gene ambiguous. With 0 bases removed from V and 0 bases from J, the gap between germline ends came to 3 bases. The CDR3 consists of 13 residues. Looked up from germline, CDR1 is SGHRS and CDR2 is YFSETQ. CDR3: CASSLGLNTEAFF. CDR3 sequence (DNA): TGCGCCAGCAGCTTGGGTCTGAACACTGAAGCTTTCTTT. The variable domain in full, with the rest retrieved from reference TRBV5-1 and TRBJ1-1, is KAGVTQTPRYLIKTRGQQVTLSCSPISGHRSVSWYQQTPGQGLQFLFEYFSETQRNKGNFPGRFSGRQFSNSRSEMNVSTLELGDSALYLCASSLGLNTEAFFGQGTRLTVV.

The CDR3 region is CASYPGGGLGMNTEAFF. CDR3 DNA: TGTGCCAGCTACCCCGGAGGGGGCCTAGGAATGAACACTGAAGCTTTCTTT. The chain links TRBV28 to TRBJ1-1, with TRBD1 identical over 7 bases. The V segment lost 8 bases and the J segment 0 bases; nucleotides outside the gene matches: 15. Germline V lookup: CDR1 MDHEN, CDR2 SYDVKM. This CDR3 is built from 17 residues.

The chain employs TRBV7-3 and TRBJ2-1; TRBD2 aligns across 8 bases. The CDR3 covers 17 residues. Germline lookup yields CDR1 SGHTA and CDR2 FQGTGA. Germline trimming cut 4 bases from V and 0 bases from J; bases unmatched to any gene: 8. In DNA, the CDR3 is TGTGCCAGCAGCTCACTCCCCGGGACTAGCTCCTACAATGAGCAGTTCTTC. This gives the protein CASSSLPGTSSYNEQFF. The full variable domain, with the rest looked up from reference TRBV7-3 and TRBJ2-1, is GAGVSQTPSNKVTEKGKYVELRCDPISGHTALYWYRQSLGQGPEFLIYFQGTGAADDSGLPNDRFFAVRPEGSVSTLKIQRTERGDSAVYLCASSSLPGTSSYNEQFFGPGTRLTVL.

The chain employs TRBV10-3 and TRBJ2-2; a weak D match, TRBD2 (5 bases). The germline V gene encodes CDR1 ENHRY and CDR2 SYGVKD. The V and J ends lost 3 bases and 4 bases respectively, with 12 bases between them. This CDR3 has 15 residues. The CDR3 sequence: CAISDHVGVTGELFF. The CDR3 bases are TGTGCCATCAGTGATCATGTGGGAGTCACCGGGGAGCTGTTTTTT.

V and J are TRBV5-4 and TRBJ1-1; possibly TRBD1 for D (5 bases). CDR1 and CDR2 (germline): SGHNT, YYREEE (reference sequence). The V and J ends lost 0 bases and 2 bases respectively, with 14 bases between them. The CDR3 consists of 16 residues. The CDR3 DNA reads TGTGCCAGCAGCTTGGCCTTACAAGGGGCCAACACTGAAGCTTTCTTT. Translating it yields CASSLALQGANTEAFF.

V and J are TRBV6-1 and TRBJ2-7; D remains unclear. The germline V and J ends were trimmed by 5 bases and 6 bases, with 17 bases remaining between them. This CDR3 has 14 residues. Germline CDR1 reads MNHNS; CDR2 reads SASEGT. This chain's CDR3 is CASSMDGPQSEQYF. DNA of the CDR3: TGTGCCAGCAGTATGGACGGGCCCCAGAGCGAGCAGTACTTC.

CDR3 sequence: CASSKFSGRGNTGELFF. DNA for the CDR3: TGCGCCAGCAGCAAGTTTAGCGGCAGGGGAAACACCGGGGAGCTGTTTTTT. The chain has TRBV4-1 and TRBJ2-2; D may correspond to TRBD1 or TRBD2 (6 bases each). Trimming stripped 5 bases from V and 2 bases from J, with 18 bases between. CDR3 length: 17 amino acids. The germline V gene encodes CDR1 MGHRA and CDR2 YSYEKL.

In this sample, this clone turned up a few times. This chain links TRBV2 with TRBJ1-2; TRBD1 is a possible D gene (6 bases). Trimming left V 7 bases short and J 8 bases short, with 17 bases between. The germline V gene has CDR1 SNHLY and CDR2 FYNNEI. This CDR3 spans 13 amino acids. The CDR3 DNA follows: TGTGCCAGCACAGGGGCCTCTTGGCGCGGCTACACCTTC. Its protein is CASTGASWRGYTF.

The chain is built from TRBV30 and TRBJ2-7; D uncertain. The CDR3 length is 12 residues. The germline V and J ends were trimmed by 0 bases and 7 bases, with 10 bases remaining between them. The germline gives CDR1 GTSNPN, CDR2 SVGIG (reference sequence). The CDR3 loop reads CAWSVTWGEQYF. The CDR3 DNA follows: TGTGCCTGGAGTGTCACCTGGGGTGAGCAGTACTTC.

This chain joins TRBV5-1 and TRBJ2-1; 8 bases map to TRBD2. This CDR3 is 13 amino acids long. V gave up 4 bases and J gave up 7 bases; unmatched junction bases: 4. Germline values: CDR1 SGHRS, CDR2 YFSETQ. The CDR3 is CASSRGLGNEQFF. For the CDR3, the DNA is TGCGCCAGCAGCAGGGGACTAGGTAATGAGCAGTTCTTC.

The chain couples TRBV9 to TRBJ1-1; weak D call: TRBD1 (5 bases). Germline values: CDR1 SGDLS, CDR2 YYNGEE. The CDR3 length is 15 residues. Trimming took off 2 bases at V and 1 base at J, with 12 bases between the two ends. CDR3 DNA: TGTGCCAGCAGCGTCCTCACGAGGGGGAACACTGAAGCTTTCTTT. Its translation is CASSVLTRGNTEAFF.

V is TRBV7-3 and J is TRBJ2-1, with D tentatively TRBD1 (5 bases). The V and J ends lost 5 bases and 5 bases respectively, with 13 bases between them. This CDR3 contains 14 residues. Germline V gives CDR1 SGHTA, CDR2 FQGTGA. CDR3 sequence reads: CASSQGPGNNEQFF. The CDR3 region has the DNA TGTGCCAGCAGCCAGGGCCCTGGGAACAATGAGCAGTTCTTC. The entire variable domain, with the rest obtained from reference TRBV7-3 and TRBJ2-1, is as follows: GAGVSQTPSNKVTEKGKYVELRCDPISGHTALYWYRQSLGQGPEFLIYFQGTGAADDSGLPNDRFFAVRPEGSVSTLKIQRTERGDSAVYLCASSQGPGNNEQFFGPGTRLTVL.

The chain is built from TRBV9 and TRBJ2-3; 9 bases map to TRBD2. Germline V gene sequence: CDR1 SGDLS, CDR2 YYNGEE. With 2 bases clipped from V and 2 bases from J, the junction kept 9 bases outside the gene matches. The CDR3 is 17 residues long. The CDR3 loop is CASSVSSGRSTTDTQYF. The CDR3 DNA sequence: TGTGCCAGCAGCGTTTCGAGCGGGAGGTCTACCACAGATACGCAGTATTTT.

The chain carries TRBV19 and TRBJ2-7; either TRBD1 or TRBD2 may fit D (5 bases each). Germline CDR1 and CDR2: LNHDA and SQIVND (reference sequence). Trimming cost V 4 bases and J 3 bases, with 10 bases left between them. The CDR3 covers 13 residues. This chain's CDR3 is CASSNSGGYEQYF. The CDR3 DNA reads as TGTGCCAGTAGTAATAGTGGGGGCTACGAGCAGTACTTC.

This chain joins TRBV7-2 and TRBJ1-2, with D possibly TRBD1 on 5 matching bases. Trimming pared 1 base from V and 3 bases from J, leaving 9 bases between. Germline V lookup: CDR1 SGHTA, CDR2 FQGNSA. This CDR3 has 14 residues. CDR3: CASSLDPQDYGYTF. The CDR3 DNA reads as TGTGCCAGCAGCTTAGATCCACAGGACTATGGCTACACCTTC.

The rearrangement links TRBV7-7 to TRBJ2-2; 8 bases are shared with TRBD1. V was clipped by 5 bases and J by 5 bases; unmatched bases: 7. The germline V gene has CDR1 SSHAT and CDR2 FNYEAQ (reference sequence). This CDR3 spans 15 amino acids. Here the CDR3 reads CASSPDRVGTGELFF. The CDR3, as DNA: TGTGCCAGCAGCCCGGACAGGGTTGGTACCGGGGAGCTGTTTTTT.

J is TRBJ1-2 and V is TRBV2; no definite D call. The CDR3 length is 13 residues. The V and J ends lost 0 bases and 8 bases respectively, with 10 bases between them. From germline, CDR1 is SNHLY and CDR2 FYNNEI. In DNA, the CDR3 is TGTGCCAGCAGTGAAGCGGCGGGTCCGGGCTACACCTTC. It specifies CASSEAAGPGYTF.

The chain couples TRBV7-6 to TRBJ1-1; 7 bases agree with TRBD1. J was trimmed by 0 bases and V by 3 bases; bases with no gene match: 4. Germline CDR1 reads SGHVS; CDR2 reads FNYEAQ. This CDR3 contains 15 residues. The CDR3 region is CASSLGQPMNTEAFF. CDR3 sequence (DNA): TGTGCCAGCAGCTTGGGACAGCCCATGAACACTGAAGCTTTCTTT.

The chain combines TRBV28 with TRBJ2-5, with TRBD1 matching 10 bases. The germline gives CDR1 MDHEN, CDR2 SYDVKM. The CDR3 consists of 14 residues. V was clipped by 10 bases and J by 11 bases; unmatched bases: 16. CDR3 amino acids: CAIAEGTGVRGQYF. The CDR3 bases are TGTGCCATCGCCGAGGGGACAGGGGTTAGAGGGCAGTACTTC. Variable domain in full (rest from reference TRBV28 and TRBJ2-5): DVKVTQSSRYLVKRTGEKVFLECVQDMDHENMFWYRQDPGLGLRLIYFSYDVKMKEKGDIPEGYSVSREKKERFSLILESASTNQTSMYLCAIAEGTGVRGQYFGPGTRLLVL.

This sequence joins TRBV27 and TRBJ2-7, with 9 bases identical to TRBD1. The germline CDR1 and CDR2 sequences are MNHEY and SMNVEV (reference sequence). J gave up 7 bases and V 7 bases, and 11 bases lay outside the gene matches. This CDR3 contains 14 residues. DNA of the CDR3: TGTGCCAGCAAGAGGACAGGGGAGGGGGGGGAGCAGTACTTC. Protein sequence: CASKRTGEGGEQYF.

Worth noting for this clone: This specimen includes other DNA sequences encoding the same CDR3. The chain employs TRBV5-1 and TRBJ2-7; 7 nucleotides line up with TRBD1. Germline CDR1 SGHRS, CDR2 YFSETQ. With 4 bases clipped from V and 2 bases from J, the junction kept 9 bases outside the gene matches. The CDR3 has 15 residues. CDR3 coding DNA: TGCGCCAGCAGCCCATTGCCCGGGACAGCCTACGAGCAGTACTTC. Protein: CASSPLPGTAYEQYF. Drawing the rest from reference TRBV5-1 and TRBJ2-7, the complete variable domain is KAGVTQTPRYLIKTRGQQVTLSCSPISGHRSVSWYQQTPGQGLQFLFEYFSETQRNKGNFPGRFSGRQFSNSRSEMNVSTLELGDSALYLCASSPLPGTAYEQYFGPGTRLTVT.

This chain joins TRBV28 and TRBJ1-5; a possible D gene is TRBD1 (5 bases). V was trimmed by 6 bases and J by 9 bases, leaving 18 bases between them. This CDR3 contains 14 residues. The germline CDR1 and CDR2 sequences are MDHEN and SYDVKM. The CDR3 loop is CASRPEGRAGPQHF. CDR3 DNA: TGTGCCAGCAGACCCGAGGGACGGGCGGGGCCCCAGCATTTT.